This T cell receptor beta chain was recovered during a study of metastatic and nonmetastatic thyroid tumors. Study-level information: Comparison of repertoires was carried out across blood and tumor or nodule tissue from malignant and benign thyroid patients.

In the authors' methods: Differences in CDR3 between clinicopathological groups were drawn on to build a classifier intended to discriminate distant-metastatic papillary thyroid cancer patients. TCRdb reanalyzed the PCR reads with MiXCR. The V and J calls shown here were made by TCRdb, not taken from the authors' results. The table has around 17,000 clones, roughly 24% seen once; the top ten hold approximately 15%. In germline, CDR1 is SNHLY, CDR2 FYNNEI. This CDR3 comprises 15 residues. Germline trimming cut 2 bases from V and 2 bases from J; bases unmatched to any gene: 3. General observations from the study: A significant increase in TCR beta diversity was reportedly seen in malignant thyroid tumors relative to benign nodules, in blood and tumor.

Treatment of any kind had been given to no patient before thyroid surgery. This clone has ten or more counts. Its antigen is still unknown. The TCR was taken from a female donor with papillary thyroid cancer or a benign thyroid nodule (not recorded which). Some clones in this sample may be carry-over from other donors' samples. The chain carries TRBV2 and TRBJ1-2; 9 bases are a match to TRBD1. Sequenced material: adjacent normal tissue. The CDR3 nucleotides read TGTGCCAGCAGTGAACCGGGACAGGGAAACTATGGCTACACCTTC. As protein: CASSEPGQGNYGYTF.